The clone carrying this T cell receptor (beta chain) was seen many times. TCRdb ran MiXCR on the 5' RACE reads and lists one entry per CDR3 protein. The sample yields about 520,000 distinct CDR3 sequences, roughly a fifth seen once. The data derive from a study of identical twins. All of the donors were Caucasians in good health. Trimming took 8 bases from V and 15 from J; bases not matched to a gene: 20. This CDR3 has 15 residues. The germline V gene has CDR1 LGHNA and CDR2 YSLEER. These same data were also listed under a study on T cells expressing NK-cell markers.

The chain carries TRBV4-3 and TRBJ2-1; 9 nucleotides line up with TRBD2. The sequence derives from a woman aged 18-35 years in good health. Sequenced input: CD4+ T cells sorted from blood. The CDR3 protein is CASAPGGNIAGVLFF. CDR3 DNA: TGCGCCAGCGCCCCAGGCGGCAATATAGCGGGAGTTTTGTTCTTC.